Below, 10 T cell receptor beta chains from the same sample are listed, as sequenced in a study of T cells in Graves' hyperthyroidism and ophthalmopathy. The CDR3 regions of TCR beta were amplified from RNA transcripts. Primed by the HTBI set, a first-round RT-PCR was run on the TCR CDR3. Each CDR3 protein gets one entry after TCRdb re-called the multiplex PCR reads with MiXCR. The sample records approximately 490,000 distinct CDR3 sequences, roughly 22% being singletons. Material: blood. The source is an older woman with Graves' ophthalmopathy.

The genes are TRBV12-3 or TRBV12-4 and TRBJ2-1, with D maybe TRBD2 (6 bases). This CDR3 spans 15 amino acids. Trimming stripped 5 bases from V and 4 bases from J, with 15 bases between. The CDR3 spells CASSPGVTSYNEQFF. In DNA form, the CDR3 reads TGTGCCAGCAGTCCGGGGGTGACTAGTTACAATGAGCAGTTCTTC.

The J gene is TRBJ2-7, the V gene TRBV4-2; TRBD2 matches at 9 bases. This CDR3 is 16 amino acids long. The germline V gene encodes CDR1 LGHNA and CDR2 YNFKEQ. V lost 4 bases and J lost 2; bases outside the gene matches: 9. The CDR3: CASSPTDSGGTYEQYF. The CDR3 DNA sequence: TGTGCCAGCAGCCCCACGGATAGCGGGGGAACCTACGAGCAGTACTTC.

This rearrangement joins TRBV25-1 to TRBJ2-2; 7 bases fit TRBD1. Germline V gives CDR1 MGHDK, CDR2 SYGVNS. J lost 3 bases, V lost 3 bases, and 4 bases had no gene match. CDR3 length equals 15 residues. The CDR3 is CASSDRDRYTGELFF. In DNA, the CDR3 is TGTGCCAGCAGTGACCGGGACAGATACACCGGGGAGCTGTTTTTT.

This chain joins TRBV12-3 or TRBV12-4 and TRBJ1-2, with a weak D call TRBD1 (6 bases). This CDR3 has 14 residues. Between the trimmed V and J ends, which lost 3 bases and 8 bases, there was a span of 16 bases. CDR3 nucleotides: TGTGCCAGCAGTTTGCTTCAGGGGATGGGAGGCTACACCTTC. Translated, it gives CASSLLQGMGGYTF.

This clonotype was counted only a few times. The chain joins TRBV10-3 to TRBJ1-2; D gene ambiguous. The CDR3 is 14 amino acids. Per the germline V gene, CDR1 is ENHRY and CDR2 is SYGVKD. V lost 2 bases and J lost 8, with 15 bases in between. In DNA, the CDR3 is TGTGCCATCAGTGAGCCTATGGGCCCGGGGGGCTACACCTTC. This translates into CAISEPMGPGGYTF.

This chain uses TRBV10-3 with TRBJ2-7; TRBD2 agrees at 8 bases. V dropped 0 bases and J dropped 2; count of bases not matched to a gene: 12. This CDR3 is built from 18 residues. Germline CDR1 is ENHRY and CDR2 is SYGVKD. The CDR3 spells CAISESMGKGGRTYEQYF. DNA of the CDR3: TGTGCCATCAGTGAGTCGATGGGTAAAGGCGGGAGGACCTACGAGCAGTACTTC.

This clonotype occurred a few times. Here the CDR3 reads CASSYANRAAYGYTF. CDR3 DNA sequence: TGTGCCAGCAGTTACGCGAACAGGGCGGCTTATGGCTACACCTTC. This sequence joins TRBV6-2 or TRBV6-3 and TRBJ1-2, with D possibly TRBD1 on 6 matching bases. Germline lookup yields CDR1 MNHEY and CDR2 SVGEGT. CDR3 length equals 15 residues. The germline V and J ends were trimmed by 2 bases and 5 bases, with 15 bases remaining between them.

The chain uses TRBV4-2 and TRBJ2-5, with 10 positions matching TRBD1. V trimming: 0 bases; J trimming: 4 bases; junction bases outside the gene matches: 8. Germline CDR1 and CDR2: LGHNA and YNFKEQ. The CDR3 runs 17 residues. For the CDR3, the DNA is TGTGCCAGCAGCCAAGATGTGGGACAGGGGTTAACAGAGACCCAGTACTTC. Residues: CASSQDVGQGLTETQYF.

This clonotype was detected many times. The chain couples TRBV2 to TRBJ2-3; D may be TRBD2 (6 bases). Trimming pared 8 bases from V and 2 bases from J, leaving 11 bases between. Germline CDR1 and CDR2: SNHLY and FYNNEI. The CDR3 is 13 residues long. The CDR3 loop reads CASRRGITDTQYF. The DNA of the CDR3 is TGTGCCAGCCGGAGGGGAATCACAGATACGCAGTATTTT.

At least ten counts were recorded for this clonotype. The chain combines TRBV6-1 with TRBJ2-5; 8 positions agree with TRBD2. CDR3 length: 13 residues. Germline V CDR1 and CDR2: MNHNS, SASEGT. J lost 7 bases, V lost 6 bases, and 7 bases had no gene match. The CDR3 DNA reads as TGTGCCAGCAGCAAAGCGGGAGCGGTGACCCAGTACTTC. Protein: CASSKAGAVTQYF.